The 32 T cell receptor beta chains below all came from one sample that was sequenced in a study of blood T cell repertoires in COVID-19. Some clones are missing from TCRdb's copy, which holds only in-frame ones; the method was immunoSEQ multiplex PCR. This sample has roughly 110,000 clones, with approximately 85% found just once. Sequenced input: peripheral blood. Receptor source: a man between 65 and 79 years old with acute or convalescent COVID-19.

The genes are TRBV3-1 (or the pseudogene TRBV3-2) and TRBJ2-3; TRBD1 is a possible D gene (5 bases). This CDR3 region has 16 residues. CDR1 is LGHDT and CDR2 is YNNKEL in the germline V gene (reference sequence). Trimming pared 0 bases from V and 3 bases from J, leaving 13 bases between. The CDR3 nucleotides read TGTGCCAGCAGCCAAGATCGCAGGGTAAGGACAGATACGCAGTATTTT. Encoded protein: CASSQDRRVRTDTQYF.

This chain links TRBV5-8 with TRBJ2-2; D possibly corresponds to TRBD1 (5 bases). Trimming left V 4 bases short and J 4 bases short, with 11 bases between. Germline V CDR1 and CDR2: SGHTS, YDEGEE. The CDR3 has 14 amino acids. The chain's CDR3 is CASSGHKFTGELFF. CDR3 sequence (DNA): TGTGCCAGCAGCGGACACAAGTTCACCGGGGAGCTGTTTTTT. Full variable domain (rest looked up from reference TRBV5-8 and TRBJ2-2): EAGVTQSPTHLIKTRGQQATLRCSPISGHTSVYWYQQALGLGLQFLLWYDEGEERNRGNFPPRFSGRQFPNYSSELNVNALELEDSALYLCASSGHKFTGELFFGEGSRLTVL.

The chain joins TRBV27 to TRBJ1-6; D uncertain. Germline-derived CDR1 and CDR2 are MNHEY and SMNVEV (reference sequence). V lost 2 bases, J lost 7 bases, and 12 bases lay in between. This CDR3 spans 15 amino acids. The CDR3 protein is CASSLEERGNSPLHF. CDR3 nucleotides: TGTGCCAGCAGTTTAGAGGAGCGTGGGAATTCACCCCTCCACTTT.

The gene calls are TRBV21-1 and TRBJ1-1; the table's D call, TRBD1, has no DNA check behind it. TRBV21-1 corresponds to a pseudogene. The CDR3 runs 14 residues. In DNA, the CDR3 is TGTGCCAGCAGCAACCCTCCGGGACAGCTTGAAGCTTTCTTT. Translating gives CASSNPPGQLEAFF.

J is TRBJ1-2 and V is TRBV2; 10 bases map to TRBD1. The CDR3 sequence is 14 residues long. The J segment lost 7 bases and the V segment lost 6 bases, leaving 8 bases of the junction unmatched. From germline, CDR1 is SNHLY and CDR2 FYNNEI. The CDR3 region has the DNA TGTGCCAGCAGCCCGGGACAGGGGTTGAGTGGCTACACCTTC. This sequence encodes CASSPGQGLSGYTF.

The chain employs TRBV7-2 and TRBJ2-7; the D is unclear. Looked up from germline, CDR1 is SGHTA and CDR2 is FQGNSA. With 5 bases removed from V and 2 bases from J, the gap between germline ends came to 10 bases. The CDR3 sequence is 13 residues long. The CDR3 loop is CASSPQAAYEQYF. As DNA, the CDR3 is TGTGCCAGCAGCCCCCAGGCTGCCTACGAGCAGTACTTC. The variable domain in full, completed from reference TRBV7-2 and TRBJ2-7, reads GAGVSQSPSNKVTEKGKDVELRCDPISGHTALYWYRQSLGQGLEFLIYFQGNSAPDKSGLPSDRFSAERTGGSVSTLTIQRTQQEDSAVYLCASSPQAAYEQYFGPGTRLTVT.

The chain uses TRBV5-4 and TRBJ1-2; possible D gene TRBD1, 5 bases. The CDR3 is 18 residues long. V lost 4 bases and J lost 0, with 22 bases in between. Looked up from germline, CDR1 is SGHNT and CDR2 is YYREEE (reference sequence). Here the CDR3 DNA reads TGTGCCAGCAGCGCGGGGCCGACGGCCGGCGCAGCTAACTATGGCTACACCTTC. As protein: CASSAGPTAGAANYGYTF.

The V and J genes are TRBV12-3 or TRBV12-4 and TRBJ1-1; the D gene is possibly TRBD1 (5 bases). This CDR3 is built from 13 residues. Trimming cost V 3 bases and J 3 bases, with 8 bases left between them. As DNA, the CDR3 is TGTGCCAGCAGTTTCAGGGTGGACACTGAAGCTTTCTTT. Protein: CASSFRVDTEAFF.

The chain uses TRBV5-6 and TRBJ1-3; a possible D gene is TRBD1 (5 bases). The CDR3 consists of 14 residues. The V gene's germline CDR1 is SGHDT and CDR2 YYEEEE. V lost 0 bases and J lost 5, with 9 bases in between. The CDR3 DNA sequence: TGTGCCAGCAGCTTGGGCCAGGGAAGAAACACCATATATTTT. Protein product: CASSLGQGRNTIYF.

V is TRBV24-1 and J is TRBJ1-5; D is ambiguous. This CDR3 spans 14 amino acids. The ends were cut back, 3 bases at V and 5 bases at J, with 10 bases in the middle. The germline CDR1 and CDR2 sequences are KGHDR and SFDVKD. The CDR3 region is CATSDNSQYQPQHF. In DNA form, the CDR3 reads TGTGCCACCAGTGATAACAGCCAGTATCAGCCCCAGCATTTT.

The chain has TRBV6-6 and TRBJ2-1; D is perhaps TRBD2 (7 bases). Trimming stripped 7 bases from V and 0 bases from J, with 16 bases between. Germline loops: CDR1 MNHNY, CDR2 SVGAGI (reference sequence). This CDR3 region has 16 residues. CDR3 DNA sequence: TGTGCCAGCACTTTAGGGGGGGGCAGCTCCTACAATGAGCAGTTCTTC. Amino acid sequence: CASTLGGGSSYNEQFF.

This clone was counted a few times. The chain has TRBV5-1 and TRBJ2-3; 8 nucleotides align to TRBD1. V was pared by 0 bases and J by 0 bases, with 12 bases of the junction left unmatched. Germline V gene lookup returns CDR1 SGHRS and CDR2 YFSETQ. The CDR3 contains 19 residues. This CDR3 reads CASSLVRGPRPTSTDTQYF. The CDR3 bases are TGCGCCAGCAGCTTGGTCAGGGGGCCTCGTCCCACTAGCACAGATACGCAGTATTTT.

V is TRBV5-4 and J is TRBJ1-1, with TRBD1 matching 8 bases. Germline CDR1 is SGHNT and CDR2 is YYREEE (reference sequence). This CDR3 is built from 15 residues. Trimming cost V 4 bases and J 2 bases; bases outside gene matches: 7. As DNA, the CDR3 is TGTGCCAGCAGCCACGCAGGGGGCCCAAACACTGAAGCTTTCTTT. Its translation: CASSHAGGPNTEAFF.

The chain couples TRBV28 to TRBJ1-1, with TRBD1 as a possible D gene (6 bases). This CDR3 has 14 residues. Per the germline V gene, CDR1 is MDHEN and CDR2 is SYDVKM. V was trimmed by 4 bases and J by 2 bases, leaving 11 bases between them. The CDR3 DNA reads TGTGCCAGCAGTTCCACAGGGACAAACACTGAAGCTTTCTTT. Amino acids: CASSSTGTNTEAFF. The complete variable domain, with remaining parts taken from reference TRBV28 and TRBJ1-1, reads DVKVTQSSRYLVKRTGEKVFLECVQDMDHENMFWYRQDPGLGLRLIYFSYDVKMKEKGDIPEGYSVSREKKERFSLILESASTNQTSMYLCASSSTGTNTEAFFGQGTRLTVV.

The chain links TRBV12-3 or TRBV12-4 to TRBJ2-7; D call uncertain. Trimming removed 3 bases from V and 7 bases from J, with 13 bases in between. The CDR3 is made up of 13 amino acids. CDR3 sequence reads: CASSFPSHAEQYF. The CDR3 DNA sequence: TGTGCCAGCAGTTTCCCCTCCCATGCGGAGCAGTACTTC.

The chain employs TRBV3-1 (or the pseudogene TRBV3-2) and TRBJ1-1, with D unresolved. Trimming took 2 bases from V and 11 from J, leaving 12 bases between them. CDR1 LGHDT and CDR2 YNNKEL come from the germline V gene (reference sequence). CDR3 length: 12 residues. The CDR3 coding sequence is TGTGCCAGCAGCCAAAAGGAGGCCAGGGCTTTCTTT. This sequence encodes CASSQKEARAFF.

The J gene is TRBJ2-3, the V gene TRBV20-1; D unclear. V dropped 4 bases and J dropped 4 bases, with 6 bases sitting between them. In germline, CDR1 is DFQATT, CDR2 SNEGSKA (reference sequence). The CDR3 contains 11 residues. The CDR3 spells CSAILSDTQYF. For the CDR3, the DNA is TGCAGTGCTATACTGTCAGATACGCAGTATTTT.

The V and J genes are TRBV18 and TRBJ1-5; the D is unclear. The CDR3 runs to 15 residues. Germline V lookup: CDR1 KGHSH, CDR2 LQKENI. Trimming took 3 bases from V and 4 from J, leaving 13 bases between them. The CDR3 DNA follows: TGTGCCAGCTCACCGCCGGGTGGGAGGAATCAGCCCCAGCATTTT. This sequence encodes CASSPPGGRNQPQHF. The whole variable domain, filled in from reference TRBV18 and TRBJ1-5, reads NAGVMQNPRHLVRRRGQEARLRCSPMKGHSHVYWYRQLPEEGLKFMVYLQKENIIDESGMPKERFSAEFPKEGPSILRIQQVVRGDSAAYFCASSPPGGRNQPQHFGDGTRLSIL.

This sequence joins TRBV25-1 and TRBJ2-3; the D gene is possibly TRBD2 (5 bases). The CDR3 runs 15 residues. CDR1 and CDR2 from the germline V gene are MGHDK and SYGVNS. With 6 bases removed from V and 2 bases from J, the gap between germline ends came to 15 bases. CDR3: CASRPRGSPTDTQYF. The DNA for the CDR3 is TGTGCCAGCAGGCCTCGGGGATCCCCCACAGATACGCAGTATTTT.

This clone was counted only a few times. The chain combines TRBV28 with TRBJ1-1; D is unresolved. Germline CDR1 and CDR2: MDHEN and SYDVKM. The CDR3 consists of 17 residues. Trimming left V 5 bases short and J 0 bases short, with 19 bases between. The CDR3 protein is CASSPPRLMTMNTEAFF. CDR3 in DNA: TGTGCCAGCAGTCCTCCGAGACTGATGACCATGAACACTGAAGCTTTCTTT. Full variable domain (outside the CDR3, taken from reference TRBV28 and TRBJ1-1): DVKVTQSSRYLVKRTGEKVFLECVQDMDHENMFWYRQDPGLGLRLIYFSYDVKMKEKGDIPEGYSVSREKKERFSLILESASTNQTSMYLCASSPPRLMTMNTEAFFGQGTRLTVV.

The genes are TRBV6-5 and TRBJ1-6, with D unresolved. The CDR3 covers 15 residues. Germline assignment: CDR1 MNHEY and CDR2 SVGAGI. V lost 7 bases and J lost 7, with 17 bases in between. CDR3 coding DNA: TGTGCCAGCACCGGTCAGCGGGGTGGGAATTCACCCCTCCACTTT. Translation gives CASTGQRGGNSPLHF.

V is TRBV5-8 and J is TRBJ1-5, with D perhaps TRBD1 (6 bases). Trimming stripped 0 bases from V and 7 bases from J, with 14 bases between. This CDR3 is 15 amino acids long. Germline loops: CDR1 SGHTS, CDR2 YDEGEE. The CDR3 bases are TGTGCCAGCAGCTTGGCGCGGGGGGCATCGCAGCCCCAGCATTTT. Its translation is CASSLARGASQPQHF.

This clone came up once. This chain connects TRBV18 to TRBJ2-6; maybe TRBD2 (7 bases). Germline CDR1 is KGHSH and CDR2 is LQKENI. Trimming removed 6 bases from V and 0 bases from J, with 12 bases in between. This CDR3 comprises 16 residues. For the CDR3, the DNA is TGTGCCAGCTCTCGGGGGGCGAGCTCTGGGGCCAACGTCCTGACTTTC. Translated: CASSRGASSGANVLTF.

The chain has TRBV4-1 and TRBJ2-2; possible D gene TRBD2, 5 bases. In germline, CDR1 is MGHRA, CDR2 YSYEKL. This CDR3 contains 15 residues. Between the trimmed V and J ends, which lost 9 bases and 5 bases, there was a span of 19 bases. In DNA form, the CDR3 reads TGCGCCAGTGGCCAGGCGGGTTCCGGAACCGGGGAGCTGTTTTTT. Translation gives CASGQAGSGTGELFF.

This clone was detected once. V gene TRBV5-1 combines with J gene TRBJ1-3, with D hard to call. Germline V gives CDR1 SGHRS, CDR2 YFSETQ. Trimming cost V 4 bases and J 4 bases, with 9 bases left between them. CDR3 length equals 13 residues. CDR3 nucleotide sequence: TGCGCCAGCAGCGCCCCACAGGGAAACACCATATATTTT. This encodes CASSAPQGNTIYF.

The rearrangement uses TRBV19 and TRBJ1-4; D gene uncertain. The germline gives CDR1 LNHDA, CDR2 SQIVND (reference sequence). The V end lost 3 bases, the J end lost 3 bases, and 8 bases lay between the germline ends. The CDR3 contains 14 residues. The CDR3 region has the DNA TGTGCCAGTAGTATTGGCCGTTCTAATGAAAAACTGTTTTTT. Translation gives CASSIGRSNEKLFF.

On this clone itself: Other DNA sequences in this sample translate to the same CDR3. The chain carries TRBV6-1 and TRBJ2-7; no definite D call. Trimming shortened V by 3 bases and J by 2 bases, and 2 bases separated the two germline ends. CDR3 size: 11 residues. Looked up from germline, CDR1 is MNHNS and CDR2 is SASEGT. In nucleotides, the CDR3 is TGTGCCAGCAGTGACACCTACGAGCAGTACTTC. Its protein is CASSDTYEQYF.

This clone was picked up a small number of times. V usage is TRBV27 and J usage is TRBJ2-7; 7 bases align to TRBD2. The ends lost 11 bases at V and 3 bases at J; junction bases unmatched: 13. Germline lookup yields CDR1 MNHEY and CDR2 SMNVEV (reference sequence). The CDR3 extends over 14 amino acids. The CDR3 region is CAAGVGTTIYEQYF. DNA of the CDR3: TGTGCCGCGGGGGTCGGGACTACCATCTACGAGCAGTACTTC.

CDR3 sequence: CASSNPLEREPSDTQYF. The DNA for the CDR3 is TGTGCCAGCAGCAATCCGTTAGAGCGGGAACCATCAGATACGCAGTATTTT. The chain has TRBV21-1 and TRBJ2-3; no DNA check was done on the table's D call, TRBD2. TRBV21-1 is a documented pseudogene. The CDR3 spans 17 residues.

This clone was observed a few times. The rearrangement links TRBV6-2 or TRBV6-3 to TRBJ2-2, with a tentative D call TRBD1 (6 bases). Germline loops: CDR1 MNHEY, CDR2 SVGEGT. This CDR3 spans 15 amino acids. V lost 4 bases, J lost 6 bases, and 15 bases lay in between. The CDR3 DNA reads TGTGCCAGCAGTTTCACCCCTGGACAGCCCGGGGAGCTGTTTTTT. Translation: CASSFTPGQPGELFF.

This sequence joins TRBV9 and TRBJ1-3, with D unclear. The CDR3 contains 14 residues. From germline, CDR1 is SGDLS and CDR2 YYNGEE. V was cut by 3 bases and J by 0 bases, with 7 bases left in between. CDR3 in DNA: TGTGCCAGCAGCGACCCGAGCTCTGGAAACACCATATATTTT. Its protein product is CASSDPSSGNTIYF.

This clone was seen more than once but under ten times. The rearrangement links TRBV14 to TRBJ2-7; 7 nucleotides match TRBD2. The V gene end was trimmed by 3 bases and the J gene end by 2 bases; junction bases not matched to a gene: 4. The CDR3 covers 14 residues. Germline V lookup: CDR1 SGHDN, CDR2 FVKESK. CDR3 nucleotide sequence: TGTGCCAGCAGCCACCTGGGGACTACCTACGAGCAGTACTTC. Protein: CASSHLGTTYEQYF.